Listed here are 20 T cell receptor beta chains from one sample, sequenced in a study of CD8+ T cells in alopecia areata. RNA was extracted and reverse transcribed into cDNA as the sequencing template. Profiled with immunoSEQ multiplex PCR; TCRdb holds only in-frame clones, not every one. The sample contains 100,000 to 150,000 clones, 45% to 50% of which appear only once. Material: NKG2D-low CD8+ T cells sorted from blood. Receptors were obtained from a human donor with alopecia areata.

V gene TRBV29-1 combines with J gene TRBJ2-1, with D uncertain. Trimming left V 5 bases short and J 7 bases short, with 6 bases between. This CDR3 has 10 amino acids. CDR1 and CDR2 from the germline V gene are SQVTM and ANQGSEA. CDR3 DNA: TGCAGCGTTTGGGCTAATGAGCAGTTCTTC. This gives the protein CSVWANEQFF.

The genes are TRBV30 and TRBJ2-5; D is possibly TRBD1 (5 bases). CDR1 is GTSNPN, CDR2 SVGIG, per germline (reference sequence). V lost 2 bases and J 3 bases, leaving 7 bases between the germline ends. The CDR3 covers 12 residues. The CDR3 DNA follows: TGTGCCTGGAGTAAAGGGGAAGAGACCCAGTACTTC. Its protein is CAWSKGEETQYF.

Written as DNA, the CDR3 is TGCAGCGTTGAAAAAGGGGACAGACGCGAGCAGTACTTC. Translating gives CSVEKGDRREQYF. The chain carries TRBV29-1 and TRBJ2-5; 7 positions agree with TRBD1. The DNA end is a closer match to TRBJ2-7, so the J assignment may be wrong. The CDR3 is made up of 13 amino acids. Germline values: CDR1 SQVTM, CDR2 ANQGSEA.

Note on this clone: Other nucleotide sequences from this sample produce the same CDR3. The V and J genes are TRBV30 and TRBJ1-1; no definite D call. V lost 2 bases and J 4 bases, leaving 8 bases between the germline ends. The V gene's germline CDR1 is GTSNPN and CDR2 SVGIG (reference sequence). CDR3 length equals 12 residues. CDR3 sequence: CAWSTVGTEAFF. The CDR3 DNA is TGTGCCTGGAGTACCGTTGGCACTGAAGCTTTCTTT. Based on the CDR3 plus reference TRBV30 and TRBJ1-1, the full variable domain is SQTIHQWPATLVQPVGSPLSLECTVEGTSNPNLYWYRQAAGRGLQLLFYSVGIGQISSEVPQNLSASRPQDRQFILSSKKLLLSDSGFYLCAWSTVGTEAFFGQGTRLTVV.

The chain carries TRBV6-5 and TRBJ2-5; TRBD1 aligns across 10 bases. V lost 6 bases and J lost 2; bases outside the gene matches: 0. CDR3 length: 13 amino acids. In germline, CDR1 is MNHEY, CDR2 SVGAGI. The CDR3, as DNA: TGTGCCAGCAGGGGACAGGGGCAAGAGACCCAGTACTTC. Its protein is CASRGQGQETQYF.

V usage is TRBV29-1 and J usage is TRBJ2-7; unclear D gene. Germline CDR1 reads SQVTM; CDR2 reads ANQGSEA. The CDR3 has 12 amino acids. Trimming left V 2 bases short and J 2 bases short, with 7 bases between. CDR3 region: CSVETIPYEQYF. The CDR3 DNA reads TGCAGCGTTGAAACGATCCCCTACGAGCAGTACTTC.

This clone showed up just a few times. This sequence joins TRBV25-1 and TRBJ1-2; no clear D gene. The CDR3 spans 10 residues. With 4 bases removed from V and 5 bases from J, the gap between germline ends came to 2 bases. The germline V gene has CDR1 MGHDK and CDR2 SYGVNS. Here the CDR3 DNA reads TGTGCCAGCAGTGGGTATGGCTACACCTTC. It translates to CASSGYGYTF.

The chain recombines TRBV13 with TRBJ2-3; D is ambiguous. Germline V gene data show CDR1 as PRHDT and CDR2 as FYEKMQ (reference sequence). V lost 5 bases and J lost 8, with 8 bases in between. The CDR3 runs 11 residues. CDR3 sequence: CASSPPPTQYF. The CDR3 nucleotides are TGTGCCAGCAGCCCCCCTCCTACGCAGTATTTT. Together with reference TRBV13 and TRBJ2-3, the CDR3 gives the full variable domain: AAGVIQSPRHLIKEKRETATLKCYPIPRHDTVYWYQQGPGQDPQFLISFYEKMQSDKGSIPDRFSAQQFSDYHSELNMSSLELGDSALYFCASSPPPTQYFGPGTRLTVL.

V gene TRBV7-9 combines with J gene TRBJ2-7, with D uncertain. V dropped 5 bases and J dropped 1 base, with 12 bases sitting between them. CDR3 length: 14 residues. The germline V gene encodes CDR1 SEHNR and CDR2 FQNEAQ (reference sequence). In DNA form, the CDR3 reads TGTGCCAGCAGCCACCTTTTGACATCCTACGAGCAGTACTTC. Amino acid sequence: CASSHLLTSYEQYF.

The chain recombines TRBV14 with TRBJ2-5, with TRBD2 matching over 7 bases. CDR3 length: 12 amino acids. Germline lookup yields CDR1 SGHDN and CDR2 FVKESK. Losses at the gene ends were 5 bases for V and 7 bases for J; bases not matched to a gene: 4. Here the CDR3 reads CASSARGGTQYF. As DNA, the CDR3 is TGTGCCAGCAGCGCACGCGGGGGGACCCAGTACTTC.

The chain carries TRBV13 and TRBJ2-3; D is unclear. The CDR3 covers 12 residues. V shed 0 bases and J shed 7 bases, with 5 bases lying between them. Per the germline V gene, CDR1 is PRHDT and CDR2 is FYEKMQ (reference sequence). For the CDR3, the DNA is TGTGCCAGCAGCTTAGGCAGGAATACGCAGTATTTT. Translated: CASSLGRNTQYF.

V gene TRBV29-1 combines with J gene TRBJ1-4, with D possibly being TRBD1 (5 bases). This CDR3 has 13 residues. V lost 7 bases to trimming and J lost 8 bases, with 17 bases between them. Germline V CDR1 and CDR2: SQVTM, ANQGSEA. CDR3 sequence (DNA): TGCAGCGCCCTGGGGCTCCAAGAAGAAAAACTGTTTTTT. Protein sequence: CSALGLQEEKLFF. The entire variable domain, with the rest obtained from reference TRBV29-1 and TRBJ1-4, is as follows: SAVISQKPSRDICQRGTSLTIQCQVDSQVTMMFWYRQQPGQSLTLIATANQGSEATYESGFVIDKFPISRPNLTFSTLTVSNMSPEDSSIYLCSALGLQEEKLFFGSGTQLSVL.

V gene TRBV4-3 combines with J gene TRBJ2-1; D is perhaps TRBD2 (5 bases). CDR3 length: 15 amino acids. V was trimmed by 1 base and J by 1 base, leaving 8 bases between them. CDR1 and CDR2 (germline): LGHNA, YSLEER. The CDR3 sequence: CASSQGEGSYNEQFF. CDR3 bases: TGCGCCAGCAGCCAAGGTGAGGGTTCCTACAATGAGCAGTTCTTC.

The table lists this clone with a few counts. The rearrangement joins TRBV29-1 to TRBJ1-1, with 7 bases aligning to TRBD1. The junction had 5 bases not matched to a gene; V was cut back by 4 bases and J by 0 bases. This CDR3 region has 14 residues. Germline loops: CDR1 SQVTM, CDR2 ANQGSEA. CDR3 amino acids: CSVVFDRVNTEAFF. In DNA form, the CDR3 reads TGCAGCGTTGTGTTTGACAGGGTGAACACTGAAGCTTTCTTT. The complete variable domain, with remaining parts taken from reference TRBV29-1 and TRBJ1-1, reads SAVISQKPSRDICQRGTSLTIQCQVDSQVTMMFWYRQQPGQSLTLIATANQGSEATYESGFVIDKFPISRPNLTFSTLTVSNMSPEDSSIYLCSVVFDRVNTEAFFGQGTRLTVV.

This clone has just one count. This chain connects TRBV27 to TRBJ1-1; D uncertain. Looked up from germline, CDR1 is MNHEY and CDR2 is SMNVEV (reference sequence). There are 12 residues in the CDR3. Trimming took off 2 bases at V and 5 bases at J, with 6 bases between the two ends. Written as DNA, the CDR3 is TGTGCCAGCAGTTTAGCTGGGACTGAAGCTTTCTTT. Translating it yields CASSLAGTEAFF.

The chain is built from TRBV11-2 and TRBJ2-1, with 7 bases fitting TRBD1. Germline assignment: CDR1 SGHAT and CDR2 FQNNGV. After removal of 4 bases from V and 4 bases from J, the junction contained 7 bases not matched to a gene. The CDR3 is 15 residues long. CDR3: CASSSEGGAYNEQFF. The CDR3 bases are TGTGCCAGCAGCTCAGAAGGGGGCGCATACAATGAGCAGTTCTTC.

This clone was recorded a few times. V and J are TRBV19 and TRBJ2-3; D remains ambiguous. Looked up from germline, CDR1 is LNHDA and CDR2 is SQIVND (reference sequence). The CDR3 runs to 12 residues. The germline V and J ends were trimmed by 5 bases and 1 base, with 4 bases remaining between them. In DNA, the CDR3 is TGTGCCAGTAGTCCGGGCACAGATACGCAGTATTTT. It codes for CASSPGTDTQYF.

The chain carries TRBV29-1 and TRBJ2-1; maybe TRBD2 (6 bases). With 6 bases removed from V and 0 bases from J, the gap between germline ends came to 18 bases. Looked up from germline, CDR1 is SQVTM and CDR2 is ANQGSEA. CDR3 length: 16 residues. CDR3 nucleotides: TGCAGCGTCTGGGGACGGGGACTGAGCTCCTACAATGAGCAGTTCTTC. Amino acid sequence: CSVWGRGLSSYNEQFF.

In this sample, this clone turned up once. The J gene is TRBJ2-7, the V gene TRBV27, with D unresolved. Germline CDR1 MNHEY, CDR2 SMNVEV (reference sequence). V shed 4 bases and J shed 2 bases, with 6 bases lying between them. The CDR3 is made up of 12 amino acids. CDR3: CASSSSTYEQYF. CDR3 DNA sequence: TGTGCCAGCAGTTCCTCAACCTACGAGCAGTACTTC.

This chain links TRBV21-1 with TRBJ2-7; TRBD2, as called in the table, went unchecked against the DNA. TRBV21-1 is marked as a pseudogene. This CDR3 spans 11 amino acids. CDR3 amino acids: CASSLRCEQYF. CDR3 bases: TGTGCCAGCAGCCTCCGTTGCGAGCAGTACTTC.